This T cell receptor beta chain was retrieved from a study of T-cell reconstitution after alpha-beta-depleted transplantation in children. As it was prepared, the TCRbeta library received unique molecular identifiers. Each CDR3 protein is one row after TCRdb ran MiXCR on the PCR reads. The sample has a few hundred thousand distinct CDR3 sequences, about 12% seen once. The length of the CDR3 is 13 residues. After removal of 7 bases from V and 6 bases from J, the junction contained 8 bases not matched to a gene. Germline V gives CDR1 SQVTM, CDR2 ANQGSEA. This receptor was obtained from a human donor who donated a stem cell graft to a child with combined immunodeficiency. Source: PBMCs from the stem cell graft donor, taken from the stem cell graft. The chain recombines TRBV29-1 with TRBJ2-1, with 8 bases matching TRBD2. The CDR3 nucleotides are TGCAGCGGCGCCGGGACTAGGGGCAATGAGCAGTTCTTC. Protein: CSGAGTRGNEQFF.